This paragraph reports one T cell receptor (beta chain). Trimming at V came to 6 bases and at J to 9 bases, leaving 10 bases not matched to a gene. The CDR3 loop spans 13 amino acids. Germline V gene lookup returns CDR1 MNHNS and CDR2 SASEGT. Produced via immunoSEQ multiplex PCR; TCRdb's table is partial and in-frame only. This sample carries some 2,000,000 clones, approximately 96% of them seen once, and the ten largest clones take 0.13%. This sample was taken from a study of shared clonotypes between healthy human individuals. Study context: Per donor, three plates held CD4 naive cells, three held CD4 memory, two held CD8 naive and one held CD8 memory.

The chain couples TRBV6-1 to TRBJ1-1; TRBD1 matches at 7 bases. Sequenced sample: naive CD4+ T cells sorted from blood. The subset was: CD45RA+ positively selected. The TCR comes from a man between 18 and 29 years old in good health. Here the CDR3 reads CASSLTGEGQAFF. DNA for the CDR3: TGTGCCAGCAGCCTAACAGGGGAAGGACAAGCTTTCTTT.